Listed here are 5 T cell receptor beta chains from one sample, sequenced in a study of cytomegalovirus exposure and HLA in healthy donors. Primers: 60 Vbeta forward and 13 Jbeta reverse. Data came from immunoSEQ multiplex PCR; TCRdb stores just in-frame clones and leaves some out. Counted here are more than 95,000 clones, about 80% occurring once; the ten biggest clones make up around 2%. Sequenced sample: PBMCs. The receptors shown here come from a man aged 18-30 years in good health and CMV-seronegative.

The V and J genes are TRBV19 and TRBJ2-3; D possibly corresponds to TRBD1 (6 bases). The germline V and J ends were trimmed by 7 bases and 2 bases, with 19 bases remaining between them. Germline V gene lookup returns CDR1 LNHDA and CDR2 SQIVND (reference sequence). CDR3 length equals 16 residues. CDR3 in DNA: TGTGCCAGTACCCCATCAAACTGGGACACCACAGATACGCAGTATTTT. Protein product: CASTPSNWDTTDTQYF.

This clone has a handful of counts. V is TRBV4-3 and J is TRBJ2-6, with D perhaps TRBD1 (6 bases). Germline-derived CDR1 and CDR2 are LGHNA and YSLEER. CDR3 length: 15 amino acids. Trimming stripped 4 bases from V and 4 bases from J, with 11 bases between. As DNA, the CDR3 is TGCGCCAGCAGCCCCTCAGGGGCCGGGGCCAACGTCCTGACTTTC. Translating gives CASSPSGAGANVLTF.

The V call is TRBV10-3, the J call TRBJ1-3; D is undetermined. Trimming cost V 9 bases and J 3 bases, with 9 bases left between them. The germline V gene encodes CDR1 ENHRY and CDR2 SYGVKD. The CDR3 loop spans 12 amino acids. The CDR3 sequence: CAIAALGNTIYF. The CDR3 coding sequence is TGTGCCATAGCCGCCCTTGGAAACACCATATATTTT.

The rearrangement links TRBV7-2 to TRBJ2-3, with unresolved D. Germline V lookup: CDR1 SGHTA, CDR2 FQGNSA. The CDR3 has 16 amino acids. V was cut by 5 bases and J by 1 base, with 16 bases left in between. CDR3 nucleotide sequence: TGTGCCAGCAGCCCGCTTGTAGCTTTCGGCACAGATACGCAGTATTTT. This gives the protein CASSPLVAFGTDTQYF.

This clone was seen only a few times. The CDR3: CASSGPARGEGEQFF. In DNA, the CDR3 is TGTGCCAGCAGTGGGCCGGCCCGGGGGGAGGGTGAGCAGTTCTTC. The V call is TRBV6-1, the J call TRBJ2-1, with 7 bases that match TRBD2. The ends lost 4 bases at V and 9 bases at J; junction bases unmatched: 12. The CDR3 has 15 residues. The germline gives CDR1 MNHNS, CDR2 SASEGT.